Below, 4 T cell receptor beta chains from the same sample are listed, as sequenced in a study of T cell responses to AZD1222 COVID-19 vaccine. The assay was immunoSEQ multiplex PCR, and TCRdb's table has in-frame clones only and misses some. This table has around 130,000 clones, 70% to 90% appearing once. The sequences come from peripheral blood, collected on day 0 of AZD1222 vaccination. These receptors all come from an adult in good health.

This chain uses TRBV11-3 with TRBJ2-3; 7 bases line up with TRBD2. CDR3 length: 16 amino acids. V dropped 5 bases and J dropped 5; count of bases not matched to a gene: 13. Germline V gives CDR1 SGHNT, CDR2 YENEEA. CDR3 in amino acids: CASSPPVGEGGDTQYF. CDR3 sequence (DNA): TGTGCCAGCAGCCCGCCTGTCGGGGAGGGAGGAGATACGCAGTATTTT. Full variable domain (remainder filled in from reference TRBV11-3 and TRBJ2-3): EAGVVQSPRYKIIEKKQPVAFWCNPISGHNTLYWYLQNLGQGPELLIRYENEEAVDDSQLPKDRFSAERLKGVDSTLKIQPAELGDSAVYLCASSPPVGEGGDTQYFGPGTRLTVL.

V and J are TRBV10-3 and TRBJ1-1; D remains ambiguous. The CDR3 has 12 amino acids. The V end lost 3 bases, the J end lost 4 bases, and 6 bases lay between the germline ends. In germline, CDR1 is ENHRY, CDR2 SYGVKD. This CDR3 reads CAISDGPTEAFF. CDR3 DNA sequence: TGTGCCATCAGTGATGGGCCCACTGAAGCTTTCTTT.

The rearrangement uses TRBV19 and TRBJ1-5, with TRBD1 matching 11 bases. CDR1 and CDR2 from the germline V gene are LNHDA and SQIVND (reference sequence). The trim removed 7 bases at V and 7 bases at J, leaving 9 bases unmatched. The CDR3 sequence is 15 residues long. The CDR3 protein is CASKGTGGARQPQHF. CDR3 coding DNA: TGTGCCAGTAAAGGGACAGGGGGAGCCCGGCAGCCCCAGCATTTT.

V and J are TRBV19 and TRBJ2-3; weak D call: TRBD1 (6 bases). Looked up from germline, CDR1 is LNHDA and CDR2 is SQIVND (reference sequence). Trimming left V 4 bases short and J 1 base short, with 9 bases between. CDR3 size: 14 residues. For the CDR3, the DNA is TGTGCCAGTAGTACGGACAGCGGCACAGATACGCAGTATTTT. This gives the protein CASSTDSGTDTQYF.